The entry below gives a single TCR beta chain sequence along with its context. Its matching antigen is unknown. TCRdb's copy holds only in-frame clones and misses some; the assay was immunoSEQ multiplex PCR. This sample has 95,000 to 110,000 clones, with approximately 90% found just once. This sample was included in a study of T cell responses to AZD1222 COVID-19 vaccine. Findings of the study overall: Without day 14 samples, only post-peak T cell repertoires were studied.

The CDR3 has 15 amino acids. Trimming at V came to 2 bases and at J to 4 bases, leaving 7 bases not matched to a gene. Germline V gene data show CDR1 as GTSNPN and CDR2 as SVGIG (reference sequence). The chain is built from TRBV30 and TRBJ2-2, with TRBD2 matching 7 bases. Sequences were derived from peripheral blood, sampled 28 days after the second AZD1222 dose. The receptor was isolated from an adult who received the AZD1222 COVID-19 vaccine. The CDR3 region has the DNA TGTGCCTGGAGTCATGGCCCTAGCGGCACCGGGGAGCTGTTTTTT. It translates to CAWSHGPSGTGELFF.